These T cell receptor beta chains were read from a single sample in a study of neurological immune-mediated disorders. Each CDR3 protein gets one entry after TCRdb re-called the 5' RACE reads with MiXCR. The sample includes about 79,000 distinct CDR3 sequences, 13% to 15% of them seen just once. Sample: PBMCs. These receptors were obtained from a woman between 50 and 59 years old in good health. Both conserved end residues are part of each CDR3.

CDR3: CASSRPVCSANTGELFF
V: TRBV5-4

CDR3: CASSVVGLVGGGEQFF
V: TRBV9

CDR3: CASSLGLAGAKGELFF
V: TRBV28

CDR3: CASSLGNSGNKETQYF
V: TRBV5-1

CDR3: CSAYSGLRGEQFF
V: TRBV20-1

CDR3: CARSQGGLAGGRTQYF
V: TRBV3-1

CDR3: CASSPGTSGVFYEQYF
V: TRBV5-1

CDR3: CAISESTRTAGEQFF
V: TRBV10-3

CDR3: CASSQQTTGSIGTEAFF
V: TRBV5-1

CDR3: CATSDRDAGTGDGNTEAFF
V: TRBV24-1

CDR3: CASRQPDSYEQYF
V: TRBV5-1

CDR3: CASSLPAYGYTF
V: TRBV5-1

CDR3: CASSPGRLDGYTF
V: TRBV7-6

CDR3: CASSPGSRNPNTEAFF
V: TRBV5-4

CDR3: CSGVTGDQPQHF
V: TRBV20-1

CDR3: CASSLGPALGADTQYF
V: TRBV28

CDR3: CSASLVVGTGGRRDTQYF
V: TRBV20-1

CDR3: CSAGGTGQETQYF
V: TRBV20-1

CDR3: CASSPTSGRYNEQFF
V: TRBV11-2

CDR3: CASNSRAGGYTDTQYF
V: TRBV4-2

CDR3: CASSPRDRANTDTQYF
V: TRBV27

CDR3: CASSFPRNIQYF
V: TRBV28

CDR3: CASSDPRTYEQYF
V: TRBV10-1

CDR3: CASSSNPLAGVGDEQFF
V: TRBV5-1

CDR3: CASGMLGNYGYTF
V: TRBV7-2

CDR3: CASSIISGTGAYEQYF
V: TRBV5-1

CDR3: CASSLRLGGGTGELFF
V: TRBV7-3

CDR3: CASSYWGQGDTEAFF
V: TRBV6-2/TRBV6-3

CDR3: CAISEVTSGIYEQYF
V: TRBV10-3

CDR3: CASSSRLAGTDTQYF
V: TRBV12-3/TRBV12-4

CDR3: CASSQPSGANTGELFF
V: TRBV14

CDR3: CASSPMARKYKETQYF
V: TRBV12-3/TRBV12-4

CDR3: CASSWIAGGTIEQFF
V: TRBV5-1

CDR3: CASSFGQGGADYGYTF
V: TRBV5-1

CDR3: CASSSNNLDQPQHF
V: TRBV7-9

CDR3: CSASMGGFNEQYF
V: TRBV20-1

CDR3: CASSVGGGELFF
V: TRBV9

CDR3: CASSQDGVTEAFF
V: TRBV3-1

CDR3: CASSDSGTGGKETQYF
V: TRBV25-1

CDR3: CSAPPGLAGEGTGELFF
V: TRBV29-1

CDR3: CASGREPYNEQFF
V: TRBV10-3

CDR3: CASSPGASGLYEQYF
V: TRBV7-2

CDR3: CASSSRGGGQAEAFF
V: TRBV5-1

CDR3: CASSQPSGSISYEQYF
V: TRBV4-2

CDR3: CASSTSGSSSYNEQFF
V: TRBV18

CDR3: CGGTGGHHGELFF
V: TRBV29-1

CDR3: CASSSFLAIWEQYF
V: TRBV28

CDR3: CSVGASGITYNEQFF
V: TRBV29-1

CDR3: CASTRGLARRELFF
V: TRBV7-2

CDR3: CASSRNRAGYEQYF
V: TRBV9

CDR3: CASSWGQGSGYTF
V: TRBV5-1

CDR3: CASSPQGGIQYF
V: TRBV3-1

CDR3: CASSLGLFGELFF
V: TRBV27

CDR3: CASSSNIGGIYEQYF
V: TRBV3-1

CDR3: CASSLRDRDYEQYF
V: TRBV5-1